The 21 T cell receptor beta chains given below trace back to one sample, sequenced in a study of Ad26.COV2.S vaccination and SARS-CoV-2 variants. Treatment: 15 to 20 received Ad26.COV2.S at low or high dose, single or two shots; 5 received placebo; per-sample allocation not given. Samples analyzed were those drawn on day 63 after the first vaccine or placebo injection. Method: immunoSEQ multiplex PCR; TCRdb's copy keeps in-frame clones and lacks some. The sample consists of fewer than 500,000 clones, 89% of them appearing once. The starting material was peripheral blood, obtained in a trial of Ad26.COV2.S vaccine versus placebo. These receptors were collected from a person aged 18 to 59 who received the Ad26.COV2.S COVID-19 vaccine or a placebo.

V and J are TRBV5-1 and TRBJ2-3; no definite D call. Germline CDR1 is SGHRS and CDR2 is YFSETQ. The CDR3 runs to 14 residues. V was cut by 3 bases and J by 4 bases, with 12 bases left in between. The CDR3 here is CASSSPSGADTQYF. The CDR3, as DNA: TGCGCCAGCAGCTCCCCATCGGGCGCAGATACGCAGTATTTT.

The V and J genes are TRBV2 and TRBJ1-6; tentatively, D is TRBD1 (5 bases). Germline CDR1 reads SNHLY; CDR2 reads FYNNEI. The CDR3 loop spans 13 amino acids. V shed 6 bases and J shed 10 bases, with 13 bases lying between them. The CDR3 DNA reads TGTGCCAGCAGCGACGAGCAGGGATCACCCCTCCACTTT. This gives the protein CASSDEQGSPLHF.

As concerns this clone: Other DNA sequences in this specimen translate into the identical CDR3. This rearrangement joins TRBV7-9 to TRBJ1-3; 7 nucleotides agree with TRBD1. Trimming removed 6 bases from V and 0 bases from J; junction bases left unmatched: 8. Germline V gives CDR1 SEHNR, CDR2 FQNEAQ (reference sequence). The CDR3 is made up of 16 amino acids. CDR3 DNA sequence: TGTGCCAGCAGTCCCCCCGGGACAGTCTCTGGAAACACCATATATTTT. Translation gives CASSPPGTVSGNTIYF.

V and J are TRBV28 and TRBJ1-5; weak D call: TRBD1 (6 bases). The CDR3 consists of 15 residues. Trimming stripped 2 bases from V and 8 bases from J, with 16 bases between. Per germline, CDR1 MDHEN and CDR2 SYDVKM. The CDR3 sequence: CASSLPRTDVEPQHF. The DNA for the CDR3 is TGTGCCAGCAGTTTACCTAGGACAGATGTTGAGCCCCAGCATTTT.

J is TRBJ2-2 and V is TRBV5-4; D is perhaps TRBD1 (7 bases). V shed 6 bases and J shed 2 bases, with 17 bases lying between them. Germline values: CDR1 SGHNT, CDR2 YYREEE (reference sequence). The CDR3 loop spans 16 amino acids. The CDR3: CASTYGGGRNTGELFF. The CDR3 DNA is TGTGCCAGCACCTATGGAGGGGGCCGTAACACCGGGGAGCTGTTTTTT.

This clone was picked up one time. J is TRBJ2-1 and V is TRBV5-4, with D possibly being TRBD1 (6 bases). In germline, CDR1 is SGHNT, CDR2 YYREEE (reference sequence). CDR3 length: 12 residues. V was clipped by 4 bases and J by 7 bases, with 9 bases between them. CDR3 coding DNA: TGTGCCAGCAGCCTGGACAGAAATGAGCAGTTCTTC. Its translation: CASSLDRNEQFF.

This rearrangement joins TRBV5-1 to TRBJ2-5; D might be TRBD1 (6 bases). CDR3 length: 14 residues. Germline CDR1 reads SGHRS; CDR2 reads YFSETQ. Trimming shortened V by 3 bases and J by 2 bases, and 11 bases separated the two germline ends. The CDR3 spells CASSYIGQQETQYF. CDR3 DNA sequence: TGCGCCAGCAGCTATATAGGACAGCAAGAGACCCAGTACTTC.

The chain joins TRBV4-3 to TRBJ1-2; D call uncertain. V lost 1 base, J lost 1 base, and 10 bases lay in between. This CDR3 has 15 residues. The germline gives CDR1 LGHNA, CDR2 YSLEER. In DNA, the CDR3 is TGCGCCAGCAGCCAAGGACCCCGAAATAACTATGGCTACACCTTC. Translating gives CASSQGPRNNYGYTF.

This clone was counted a single time. The chain carries TRBV24-1 and TRBJ2-2; perhaps TRBD1 as D (6 bases). This CDR3 has 16 residues. Deletions cut 9 bases from V and 5 bases from J, with 21 bases between. Germline CDR1 KGHDR, CDR2 SFDVKD. Here the CDR3 reads CATGSSTGMRTGELFF. The CDR3 nucleotides read TGTGCCACCGGTTCCTCCACAGGGATGCGGACCGGGGAGCTGTTTTTT.

This clone was counted only a few times. J is TRBJ2-1 and V is TRBV7-9; D unresolved. V gave up 7 bases and J gave up 12 bases, with 4 bases separating them. Germline V gene lookup returns CDR1 SEHNR and CDR2 FQNEAQ (reference sequence). The CDR3 is made up of 8 amino acids. CDR3 bases: TGTGCCAGCAAATGGCAGTTCTTC. It encodes CASKWQFF.

V usage is TRBV2 and J usage is TRBJ2-3; possibly TRBD2 for D (5 bases). This CDR3 spans 13 amino acids. Germline V lookup: CDR1 SNHLY, CDR2 FYNNEI. Trimming took off 9 bases at V and 4 bases at J, with 14 bases between the two ends. The CDR3 DNA sequence: TGTGCCAGAGAAGGGAGTAAAGCAGATACGCAGTATTTT. This gives the protein CAREGSKADTQYF.

V gene TRBV3-1 (or the pseudogene TRBV3-2) combines with J gene TRBJ2-5; a possible D gene is TRBD2 (7 bases). Germline V CDR1 and CDR2: LGHDT, YNNKEL (reference sequence). The V end lost 3 bases, the J end lost 9 bases, and 17 bases lay between the germline ends. This CDR3 spans 14 amino acids. The CDR3: CASSHRGARAPQYF. CDR3 DNA sequence: TGTGCCAGCAGCCATCGGGGGGCCCGTGCGCCCCAGTACTTC.

V usage is TRBV5-5 and J usage is TRBJ2-3; 7 positions match TRBD2. Trimming at V came to 0 bases and at J to 4 bases, leaving 5 bases not matched to a gene. Germline loops: CDR1 SGHKS, CDR2 YYEKEE (reference sequence). CDR3 length equals 15 residues. The CDR3 protein is CASSLGVAGADTQYF. As DNA, the CDR3 is TGTGCCAGCAGCTTGGGGGTTGCGGGGGCAGATACGCAGTATTTT. Using reference TRBV5-5 and TRBJ2-3 for the parts outside the CDR3, the full variable domain is DAGVTQSPTHLIKTRGQQVTLRCSPISGHKSVSWYQQVLGQGPQFIFQYYEKEERGRGNFPDRFSARQFPNYSSELNVNALLLGDSALYLCASSLGVAGADTQYFGPGTRLTVL.

In this sample, this clone turned up once. Written as DNA, the CDR3 is TGTGCCAGCAGCTCCACCCGAGGGGCAGATACGCAGTATTTT. It is translated as CASSSTRGADTQYF. V gene TRBV5-8 combines with J gene TRBJ2-3; D tentatively reads TRBD1 or TRBD2 (5 bases each). The CDR3 has 14 residues. Germline assignment: CDR1 SGHTS and CDR2 YDEGEE. V dropped 3 bases and J dropped 4 bases, with 12 bases sitting between them.

The chain recombines TRBV18 with TRBJ2-2; TRBD1 agrees at 9 bases. This CDR3 spans 16 amino acids. Trimming at V came to 5 bases and at J to 4 bases, leaving 8 bases not matched to a gene. Germline values: CDR1 KGHSH, CDR2 LQKENI. The CDR3 DNA follows: TGTGCCAGCTCAACCGCCGGGACAGGGCCCACCGGGGAGCTGTTTTTT. Protein product: CASSTAGTGPTGELFF.

The gene calls are TRBV7-8 and TRBJ1-1; 9 bases are shared with TRBD1. J lost 5 bases, V lost 4 bases, and 2 bases had no gene match. This CDR3 is 13 amino acids long. Germline lookup yields CDR1 SGHVS and CDR2 FQNEAQ. The CDR3 here is CASSSDRGTEAFF. CDR3 in DNA: TGTGCCAGCAGCTCGGACAGGGGTACTGAAGCTTTCTTT.

The genes are TRBV10-2 and TRBJ2-1, with D perhaps matching TRBD1 (6 bases). V shed 2 bases and J shed 0 bases, with 14 bases lying between them. The length of the CDR3 is 17 residues. CDR1 WSHSY and CDR2 SAAADI come from the germline V gene. CDR3 region: CASSEPDQGSSYNEQFF. The CDR3 nucleotides read TGCGCCAGCAGTGAGCCGGACCAGGGGAGCTCCTACAATGAGCAGTTCTTC.

The chain couples TRBV28 to TRBJ2-5, with TRBD1 matching over 7 bases. CDR1 and CDR2 (germline): MDHEN, SYDVKM. Germline trimming cut 6 bases from V and 5 bases from J; bases unmatched to any gene: 6. This CDR3 contains 13 residues. The DNA of the CDR3 is TGTGCCAGCAGCTTGACAGGGATCGAGACCCAGTACTTC. Its translation: CASSLTGIETQYF.

The chain combines TRBV11-1 with TRBJ2-3, with D possibly being TRBD2 (6 bases). Germline V gene data show CDR1 as SGHAT and CDR2 as FQDESV (reference sequence). V gave up 4 bases and J gave up 3 bases, with 11 bases separating them. There are 14 residues in the CDR3. CDR3 coding DNA: TGTGCCAGCAGCTACCCGGAGGGGACAGATACGCAGTATTTT. Protein: CASSYPEGTDTQYF.

For this clone: The junction shows a germline mismatch at one end, possibly a read error. For the CDR3, the DNA is TGCGCCAGCAGCCCATCATTTGGACAGCTAGTATTT. Amino acid sequence: CASSPSFGQLVF. The V gene is TRBV4-1, the J gene TRBJ1-4; D is possibly TRBD1 (6 bases). CDR1 is MGHRA and CDR2 is YSYEKL in the germline V gene. The CDR3 is 12 residues long.

The V gene is TRBV28, the J gene TRBJ2-3; possibly TRBD2 for D (6 bases). V lost 5 bases, J lost 1 base, and 25 bases lay in between. The CDR3 is 19 amino acids. CDR1 MDHEN and CDR2 SYDVKM come from the germline V gene. The CDR3 sequence: CASSPIRDRRGGRTDTQYF. In DNA, the CDR3 is TGTGCCAGCAGTCCGATTCGGGACCGGCGGGGTGGTCGCACAGATACGCAGTATTTT.